This T cell receptor (beta chain) was observed in a study of T cell responses to AZD1222 COVID-19 vaccine. The germline V gene has CDR1 SEHNR and CDR2 FQNEAQ (reference sequence). The V end was cut by 5 bases, the J end by 0 bases, with 11 bases between. CDR3 length: 15 residues. In the case of this clone: As yet, its antigen is unknown.

The data were produced by immunoSEQ multiplex PCR, yet TCRdb's version contains in-frame clones alone and is incomplete. The table lists 35,000 to 50,000 clones, roughly 88% of them singletons, with roughly 25% in the top ten. Study-wide findings and caveats: Close to half of all spike-specific TCRs reportedly target regions of the variants that are unmutated.

This clonotype was obtained from an adult who received the AZD1222 COVID-19 vaccine. The genes are TRBV7-9 and TRBJ1-3; D perhaps matches TRBD1 (5 bases). Sequenced here: peripheral blood, sampled 28 days after the second AZD1222 dose. The CDR3 sequence: CASSQTQVSGNTIYF. The CDR3 DNA reads as TGTGCCAGCAGCCAGACACAGGTCTCTGGAAACACCATATATTTT.